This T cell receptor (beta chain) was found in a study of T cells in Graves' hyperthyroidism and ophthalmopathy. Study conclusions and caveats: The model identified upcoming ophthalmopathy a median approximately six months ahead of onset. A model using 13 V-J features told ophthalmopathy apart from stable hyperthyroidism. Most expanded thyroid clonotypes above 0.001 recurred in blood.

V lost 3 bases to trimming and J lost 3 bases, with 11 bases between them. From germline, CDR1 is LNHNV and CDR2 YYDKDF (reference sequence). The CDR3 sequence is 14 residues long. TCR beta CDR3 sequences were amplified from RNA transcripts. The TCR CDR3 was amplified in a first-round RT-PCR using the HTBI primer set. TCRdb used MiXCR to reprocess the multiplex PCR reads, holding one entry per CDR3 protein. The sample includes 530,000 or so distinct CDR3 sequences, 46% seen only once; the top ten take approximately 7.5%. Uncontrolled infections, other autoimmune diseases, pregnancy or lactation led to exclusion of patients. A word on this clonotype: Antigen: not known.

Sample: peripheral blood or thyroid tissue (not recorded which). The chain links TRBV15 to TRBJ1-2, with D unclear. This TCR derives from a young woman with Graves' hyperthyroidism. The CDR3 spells CATSSLSRDYGYTF. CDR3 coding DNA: TGTGCCACCAGCAGCTTGTCCCGGGACTATGGCTACACCTTC.